This is a list of T cell receptor beta chains from one sample in a study of shared clonotypes between healthy human individuals. The assay was immunoSEQ multiplex PCR, and TCRdb's table has in-frame clones only and misses some. The repertoire holds 980,000 or so clones, with approximately 80% as singletons. The sample taken for sequencing was memory CD4+ T cells sorted from blood. These receptors came from a young man in good health. Each CDR3 is given with its conserved first and last residue. D genes are given only for firm matches. The size entry is marked missing in some rows and otherwise reads once, few, many or a size class.

D gene	J gene	clone size	V gene	CDR3 protein	CDR3 DNA
TRBD2	TRBJ2-3	.	TRBV9	CASSAGLAGVQDTQYF	TGTGCCAGCAGCGCGGGGCTAGCGGGAGTTCAGGATACGCAGTATTTT
.	TRBJ1-1	.	TRBV14	CASSQQGSGAFF	TGTGCCAGCAGCCAACAGGGTTCGGGAGCTTTCTTT
TRBD1	TRBJ1-2	.	TRBV7-2	CASSPGGGAANYGYTF	TGTGCCAGCAGTCCAGGAGGGGGCGCAGCTAACTATGGCTACACCTTC
TRBD2	TRBJ2-7	.	TRBV6-5	CASRPLAGGTYEQYF	TGTGCCAGCAGGCCACTAGCGGGGGGAACCTACGAGCAGTACTTC
TRBD2	TRBJ2-3	.	TRBV10-1	CASSEGRGGTDTQYF	TGCGCCAGCAGTGAGGGGCGGGGGGGCACAGATACGCAGTATTTT
TRBD1	TRBJ1-6	.	TRBV2	CASKGTGESPLHF	TGTGCCAGCAAGGGGACAGGTGAATCACCCCTCCACTTT
TRBD1	TRBJ1-1	.	TRBV6-5	CASSSRGQRAFF	TGTGCCAGCAGTTCAAGGGGGCAGCGCGCTTTCTTT
.	TRBJ2-4	.	TRBV5-1	CASSLAGGASKNIQYF	TGCGCCAGCAGCTTGGCCGGAGGGGCGAGTAAAAACATTCAGTACTTC
.	TRBJ2-1	.	TRBV6-1	CASSETASKQFF	TGTGCCAGCAGTGAGACGGCTAGCAAGCAGTTCTTC
.	TRBJ2-1	few	TRBV6-6	CASINPGSYNEQFF	TGTGCCAGCATTAACCCCGGCTCCTACAATGAGCAGTTCTTC
.	TRBJ2-1	few	TRBV5-4	CASSLSSGARWNEQFF	TGTGCCAGCAGCTTGTCATCAGGGGCCCGTTGGAATGAGCAGTTCTTC
.	TRBJ2-2	.	TRBV14	CASSRVEGVTGELFF	TGTGCCAGCAGCCGAGTAGAAGGGGTCACCGGGGAGCTGTTTTTT
.	TRBJ2-3	once	TRBV30	CAWSPMDTQYF	TGTGCCTGGAGCCCAATGGATACGCAGTATTTT
TRBD1	TRBJ2-5	many	TRBV29-1	CSVAPTGGSETQYF	TGCAGCGTTGCCCCGACAGGGGGTAGCGAGACCCAGTACTTC
.	TRBJ1-6	.	TRBV6-1	CASSRDSDNSPLHF	TGTGCCAGCAGCCGGGACTCGGATAATTCACCCCTCCACTTT
.	TRBJ1-2	.	TRBV30	CAWSGMWGANYGYTF	TGTGCCTGGAGTGGCATGTGGGGAGCTAACTATGGCTACACCTTC
TRBD1	TRBJ1-1	.	TRBV6-4	CASSLTTGGRAFF	TGTGCCAGCAGCCTAACAACAGGGGGCAGAGCTTTCTTT
TRBD2	TRBJ2-1	.	TRBV6-1	CASSEAFSGGASYNEQFF	TGTGCCAGCAGTGAAGCGTTCAGCGGGGGGGCTTCCTACAATGAGCAGTTCTTC
.	TRBJ1-1	.	TRBV5-1	CASSDAMNTEAFF	TGCGCCAGCAGTGACGCAATGAACACTGAAGCTTTCTTT
.	TRBJ1-1	.	TRBV5-6	CASSPDSQNTEAFF	TGTGCCAGCAGCCCTGACAGCCAGAACACTGAAGCTTTCTTT
.	TRBJ1-5	.	TRBV2	CASSEGSIPNQPQHF	TGTGCCAGCAGTGAAGGGAGCATACCCAATCAGCCCCAGCATTTT
.	TRBJ1-1	.	TRBV6-5	CASRASKDGSTEAFF	TGTGCCAGCAGGGCAAGCAAAGACGGGAGCACTGAAGCTTTCTTT
TRBD1	TRBJ2-7	.	TRBV5-1	CASSLGGTASYEQYF	TGCGCCAGCAGCTTGGGGGGGACAGCCTCCTACGAGCAGTACTTC
.	TRBJ2-7	.	TRBV20-1	CSAVRDHEQYF	TGCAGTGCCGTTAGGGACCACGAGCAGTACTTC
.	TRBJ2-7	.	TRBV4-1	CASSRPGVSYEQYF	TGCGCCAGCAGCCGCCCAGGGGTGTCCTACGAGCAGTACTTC
TRBD1	TRBJ2-5	.	TRBV28	CASSLSGTGRSGETQYF	TGTGCCAGCAGTTTATCCGGGACAGGGCGATCGGGAGAGACCCAGTACTTC
TRBD1	TRBJ2-1	.	TRBV7-6	CASSLYRDRGNEQFF	TGTGCCAGCAGCTTATACCGGGACAGGGGCAATGAGCAGTTCTTC
.	TRBJ2-7	few	TRBV30	CAWSVHWYEQYF	TGTGCCTGGAGTGTACACTGGTACGAGCAGTACTTC
.	TRBJ2-7	.	TRBV7-2	CASSRSYEQYF	TGTGCCAGCAGCAGGTCCTACGAGCAGTACTTC
.	TRBJ2-3	.	TRBV2	CASSPTGLEGTDTQYF	TGTGCCAGCAGCCCAACCGGGCTAGAGGGAACCGATACGCAGTATTTT
TRBD1	TRBJ1-6	.	TRBV6-6	CASSYGTENSPLHF	TGTGCCAGCAGTTACGGGACAGAGAATTCACCCCTCCACTTT
TRBD2	TRBJ2-3	.	TRBV5-1	CASSLERGGSKGDTQYF	TGCGCCAGCAGCTTAGAGCGGGGCGGGAGTAAAGGAGATACGCAGTATTTT
.	TRBJ2-3	.	TRBV6-5	CASSYSPGFGTQYF	TGTGCCAGCAGTTACTCCCCCGGCTTCGGTACGCAGTATTTT
.	TRBJ2-7	.	TRBV15	CATSRQGVGEQYF	TGTGCCACCAGCAGACAGGGCGTGGGCGAGCAGTACTTC
.	TRBJ2-7	.	TRBV6-5	CASSPQAPYEQYF	TGTGCCAGCAGTCCACAGGCGCCCTACGAGCAGTACTTC
TRBD2	TRBJ2-3	.	TRBV28	CALTPGGRTDTQYF	TGTGCGCTAACGCCGGGGGGTAGGACAGATACGCAGTATTTT
TRBD1	TRBJ1-2	few	TRBV4-1	CASSQDRTGGNYGYTF	TGCGCCAGCAGCCAAGACCGGACAGGGGGGAACTATGGCTACACCTTC
.	TRBJ2-2	.	TRBV15	CATSRDRKGIPFF	TGTGCCACCAGCAGAGACCGAAAAGGGATTCCGTTTTTT
.	TRBJ1-5	.	TRBV10-1	CASSAGAPNQPQHF	TGCGCCAGCAGCGCAGGGGCACCCAATCAGCCCCAGCATTTT
.	TRBJ1-6	.	TRBV5-1	CASSLEGVENSPLHF	TGCGCCAGCAGCTTGGAAGGGGTTGAGAATTCACCCCTCCACTTT
.	TRBJ1-2	.	TRBV10-3	CAISEHRYGYTF	TGTGCCATCAGTGAGCACAGGTATGGCTACACCTTC
.	TRBJ2-3	.	TRBV14	CASSQVRRGSTDTQYF	TGTGCCAGCAGCCAAGTGCGACGTGGGAGTACAGATACGCAGTATTTT
.	TRBJ1-5	.	TRBV14	CASSLGGQQPQHF	TGTGCCAGCAGCCTAGGCGGCCAGCAGCCCCAGCATTTT
TRBD2	TRBJ2-3	.	TRBV7-9	CASSPPGGFTDTQYF	TGTGCCAGCAGCCCTCCGGGGGGATTCACAGATACGCAGTATTTT
TRBD1	TRBJ2-5	.	TRBV11-3	CASSKGTGPQETQYF	TGTGCCAGCAGTAAGGGGACAGGGCCCCAAGAGACCCAGTACTTC
.	TRBJ2-1	.	TRBV20-1	CSAYRTNEQFF	TGCAGTGCGTACAGGACGAATGAGCAGTTCTTC
.	TRBJ1-2	.	TRBV5-4	CASSGDMFQGYTF	TGTGCCAGCAGCGGGGACATGTTCCAGGGCTACACCTTC
.	TRBJ1-6	.	TRBV27	CASSRTVNSPLHF	TGTGCCAGCAGTCGGACGGTTAATTCACCCCTCCACTTT
.	TRBJ1-5	.	TRBV28	CASSLAMGQPQHF	TGTGCCAGCAGTTTAGCTATGGGTCAGCCCCAGCATTTT
TRBD2	TRBJ2-3	.	TRBV2	CASSLDSSGGASTDTQYF	TGTGCCAGCAGCCTCGATTCTAGCGGGGGGGCTAGCACAGATACGCAGTATTTT
TRBD1	TRBJ1-2	few	TRBV6-1	CAISMDRLYGYTF	TGTGCCATCTCGATGGACAGGCTGTATGGCTACACCTTC
TRBD1	TRBJ2-7	.	TRBV27	CASSNLPGQGDYEQYF	TGTGCCAGCAGTAACCTCCCGGGACAGGGGGACTACGAGCAGTACTTC
.	TRBJ1-5	.	TRBV5-1	CASSLRGGSNQPQHF	TGCGCCAGCAGCTTAAGGGGCGGAAGCAATCAGCCCCAGCATTTT
TRBD1	TRBJ2-7	.	TRBV19	CASTPGQGASQQYF	TGTGCCAGTACCCCCGGACAGGGGGCGAGCCAGCAGTACTTC
.	TRBJ1-1	.	TRBV29-1	CSVLQGIVTEAFF	TGCAGCGTTCTACAGGGTATTGTCACTGAAGCTTTCTTT